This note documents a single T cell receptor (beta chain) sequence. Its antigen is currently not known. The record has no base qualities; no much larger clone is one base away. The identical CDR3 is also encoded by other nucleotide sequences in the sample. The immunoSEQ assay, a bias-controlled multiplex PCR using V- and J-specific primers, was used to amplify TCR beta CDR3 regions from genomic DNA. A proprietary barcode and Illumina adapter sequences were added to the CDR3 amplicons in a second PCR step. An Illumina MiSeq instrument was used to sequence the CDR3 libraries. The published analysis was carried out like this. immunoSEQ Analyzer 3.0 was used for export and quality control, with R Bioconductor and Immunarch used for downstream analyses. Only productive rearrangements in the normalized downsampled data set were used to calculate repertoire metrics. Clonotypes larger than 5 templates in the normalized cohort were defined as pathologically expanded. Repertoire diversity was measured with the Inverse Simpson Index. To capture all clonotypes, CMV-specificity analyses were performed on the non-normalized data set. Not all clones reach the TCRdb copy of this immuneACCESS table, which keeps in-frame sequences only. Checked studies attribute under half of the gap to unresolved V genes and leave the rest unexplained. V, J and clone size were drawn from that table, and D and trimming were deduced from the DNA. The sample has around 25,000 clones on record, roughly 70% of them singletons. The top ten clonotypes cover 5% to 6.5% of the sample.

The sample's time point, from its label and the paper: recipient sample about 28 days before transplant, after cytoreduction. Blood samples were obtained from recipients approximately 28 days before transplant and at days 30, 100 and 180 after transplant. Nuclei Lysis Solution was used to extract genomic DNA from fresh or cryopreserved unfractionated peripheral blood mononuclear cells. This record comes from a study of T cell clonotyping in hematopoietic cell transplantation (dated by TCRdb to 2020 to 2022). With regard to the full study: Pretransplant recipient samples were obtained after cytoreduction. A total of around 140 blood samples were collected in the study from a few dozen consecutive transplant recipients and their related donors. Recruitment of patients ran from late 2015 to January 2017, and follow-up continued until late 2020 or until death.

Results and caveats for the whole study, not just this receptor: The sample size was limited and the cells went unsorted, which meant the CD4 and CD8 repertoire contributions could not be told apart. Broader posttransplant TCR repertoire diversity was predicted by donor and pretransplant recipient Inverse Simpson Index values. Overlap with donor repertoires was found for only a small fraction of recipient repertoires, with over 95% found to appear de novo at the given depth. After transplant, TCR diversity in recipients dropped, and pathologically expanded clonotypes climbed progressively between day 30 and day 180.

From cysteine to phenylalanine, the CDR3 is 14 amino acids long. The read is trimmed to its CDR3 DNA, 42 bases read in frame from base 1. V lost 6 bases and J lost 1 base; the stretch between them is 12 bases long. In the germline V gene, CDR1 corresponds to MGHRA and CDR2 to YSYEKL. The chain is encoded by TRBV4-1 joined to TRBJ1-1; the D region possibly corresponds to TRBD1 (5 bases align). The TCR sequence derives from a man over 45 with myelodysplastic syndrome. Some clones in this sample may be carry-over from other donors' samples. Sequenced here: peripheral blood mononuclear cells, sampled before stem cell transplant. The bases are TGCGCCAGCAGTCACAGGACGGAGAACACTGAAGCTTTCTTT. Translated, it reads CASSHRTENTEAFF.